These 11 T cell receptor beta chains originate from one sample sequenced in a study of regulatory T cells in long-lasting Graves disease. Combining iRepertoire HTBI primers with Arm-PCR of CDR3 regions, the authors built TCR beta libraries. TCRdb reanalysed the multiplex PCR reads using MiXCR and keeps one entry per CDR3 protein. The repertoire includes about 540,000 distinct CDR3 sequences, roughly 14% of them detected once, and roughly a tenth sits in the top ten. Sample time point: newly diagnosed GD, antithyroid drugs for less than 3 months. The TCR library was prepared using RNA isolated from PBMCs. These data were also reused for a study on T cells in Graves' hyperthyroidism and ophthalmopathy.

The specimen comprised peripheral blood mononuclear cells (PBMCs), sampled at new diagnosis, from a patient treated with antithyroid drugs. Every receptor here comes from a man younger than 40 with Graves disease.

This clonotype showed up many times. The rearrangement uses TRBV7-9 and TRBJ1-1; D is unresolved. The V end was cut by 7 bases, the J end by 4 bases, with 13 bases between. The CDR3 is made up of 13 amino acids. Germline CDR1 and CDR2: SEHNR and FQNEAQ (reference sequence). In DNA, the CDR3 is TGTGCCAGCACCTCCTTTACTCGCACTGAAGCTTTCTTT. It yields the protein CASTSFTRTEAFF.

At least ten counts were recorded for this clonotype. The chain employs TRBV2 and TRBJ2-5; TRBD1 matches 8 bases. The germline CDR1 and CDR2 sequences are SNHLY and FYNNEI. V lost 3 bases and J lost 4; bases outside the gene matches: 7. The CDR3 consists of 15 residues. The CDR3 sequence: CASSDDRGGGETQYF. The CDR3 region has the DNA TGTGCCAGCAGTGATGACAGGGGTGGGGGAGAGACCCAGTACTTC. The variable domain in full, completed from reference TRBV2 and TRBJ2-5, reads EPEVTQTPSHQVTQMGQEVILRCVPISNHLYFYWYRQILGQKVEFLVSFYNNEISEKSEIFDDQFSVERPDGSNFTLKIRSTKLEDSAMYFCASSDDRGGGETQYFGPGTRLLVL.

Comments on this clonotype: A much more abundant neighbour one base away suggests this may be a read error. The rearrangement links TRBV11-2 to TRBJ1-1, with D perhaps matching TRBD1 (5 bases). CDR1 and CDR2 (germline): SGHAT, FQNNGV. With 5 bases removed from V and 1 base from J, the gap between germline ends came to 11 bases. The CDR3 is 14 residues long. In DNA, the CDR3 is TGTGCCAGCAGCCCTACGGACAAGAACACTGAAGCTTTCTTT. Its protein product is CASSPTDKNTEAFF.

This clonotype has only a few counts. J is TRBJ1-2 and V is TRBV2, with D possibly being TRBD1 (5 bases). Deletions cut 3 bases from V and 1 base from J, with 12 bases between. The length of the CDR3 is 15 residues. CDR1 and CDR2 (germline): SNHLY, FYNNEI. CDR3 sequence reads: CASSEGQPNNYGYTF. In DNA form, the CDR3 reads TGTGCCAGCAGTGAGGGGCAGCCGAATAACTATGGCTACACCTTC.

This clonotype was detected many times. At one end the junction does not follow the germline gene, possibly because of a read error. In DNA form, the CDR3 reads TGTGCCAGCAGCTTCGGAGTGGGACAAGGGCATGGGTACACCTTC. Translation gives CASSFGVGQGHGYTF. The V and J genes are TRBV11-1 and TRBJ1-2; TRBD1 is a possible D gene (6 bases). Per the germline V gene, CDR1 is SGHAT and CDR2 is FQDESV (reference sequence). The length of the CDR3 is 15 residues.

About this clonotype: This sequence may be a read error, since a much larger clone differs from it by one base. The gene calls are TRBV29-1 and TRBJ2-3; 7 nucleotides agree with TRBD1. The CDR3 contains 16 residues. The V and J ends lost 1 base and 2 bases, in that order; junction bases with no gene match: 9. Looked up from germline, CDR1 is SQVTM and CDR2 is ANQGSEA. CDR3 DNA sequence: TGCAGCGTTGAAGTTACCAGACAGGGATCCACAGATACGCAGTATTTT. Its translation: CSVEVTRQGSTDTQYF.

Many counts were recorded for this clonotype. CDR3 in amino acids: CASSRLGVYNSPLHF. In DNA form, the CDR3 reads TGTGCCAGCAGTAGGTTGGGGGTCTATAATTCACCCCTCCACTTT. V and J are TRBV27 and TRBJ1-6; perhaps TRBD1 as D (5 bases). The CDR3 totals 15 residues. Between the trimmed V and J ends, which lost 5 bases and 3 bases, there was a span of 11 bases. Per germline, CDR1 MNHEY and CDR2 SMNVEV (reference sequence).

The genes are TRBV7-2 and TRBJ2-7; a possible D gene is TRBD1 (6 bases). Trimming took 5 bases from V and 3 from J, leaving 14 bases between them. The germline gives CDR1 SGHTA, CDR2 FQGNSA. The CDR3 is 14 amino acids. The CDR3 spells CASSPGHGNYEQYF. The CDR3 nucleotides are TGTGCCAGCAGCCCGGGACACGGCAACTACGAGCAGTACTTC.

This clonotype occurred many times. V and J are TRBV20-1 and TRBJ2-1; TRBD2 matches 8 bases. J was trimmed by 4 bases and V by 0 bases; bases with no gene match: 8. This CDR3 is built from 16 residues. The germline V gene encodes CDR1 DFQATT and CDR2 SNEGSKA (reference sequence). The CDR3 nucleotides read TGCAGTGCTAGAGATAGCGGCGCTAGCGGGTACAATGAGCAGTTCTTC. It specifies CSARDSGASGYNEQFF.

The chain links TRBV18 to TRBJ1-1; D is perhaps TRBD1 (5 bases). Germline V gives CDR1 KGHSH, CDR2 LQKENI. Trimming removed 2 bases from V and 5 bases from J, with 12 bases in between. The CDR3 runs 14 residues. CDR3 sequence (DNA): TGTGCCAGCTCACCAAGAGGGCGGGGGACTGAAGCTTTCTTT. This encodes CASSPRGRGTEAFF.

V gene TRBV5-1 combines with J gene TRBJ2-3; 11 bases align to TRBD1. The CDR3 is 16 amino acids. CDR1 SGHRS and CDR2 YFSETQ come from the germline V gene. V was pared by 4 bases and J by 4 bases, with 8 bases of the junction left unmatched. The CDR3 nucleotides read TGCGCCAGCAGCCCCGGACAGGGGGCGTGTGCAGATACGCAGTATTTT. Translating gives CASSPGQGACADTQYF.